Shown below are 9 T cell receptor beta chains from a single sample sequenced in a study of blood T cell repertoires in COVID-19. Here immunoSEQ multiplex PCR was the method, and the copy in TCRdb shows in-frame clones only, minus some. This sample has approximately 360,000 clones, with roughly four fifths found just once. The material sequenced was PBMCs or T cells enriched from blood (not recorded which). These receptors were collected from a woman aged 50 to 60 who had recovered from COVID-19.

The chain links TRBV5-1 to TRBJ2-5, with D possibly being TRBD2 (6 bases). Per the germline V gene, CDR1 is SGHRS and CDR2 is YFSETQ. This CDR3 has 15 amino acids. The V gene lost 5 bases and the J gene lost 2 bases, with 16 bases spanning the gap. The CDR3 sequence is CASRPPGRGQETQYF. The CDR3 DNA reads as TGCGCCAGCAGACCCCCCGGGCGGGGTCAAGAGACCCAGTACTTC.

This clone was detected once. This rearrangement joins TRBV18 to TRBJ1-1; the D gene is possibly TRBD1 (5 bases). Germline V gene data show CDR1 as KGHSH and CDR2 as LQKENI. The CDR3 is 14 amino acids. V lost 1 base and J 1 base, leaving 7 bases between the germline ends. The CDR3 sequence: CASSPQQENTEAFF. Here the CDR3 DNA reads TGTGCCAGCTCACCACAACAGGAGAACACTGAAGCTTTCTTT.

This CDR3 is CASSPAERREKLFF. CDR3 in DNA: TGTGCCAGCAGCCCCGCGGAACGGCGAGAAAAACTGTTTTTT. The chain employs TRBV5-4 and TRBJ1-4; D is ambiguous. In germline, CDR1 is SGHNT, CDR2 YYREEE (reference sequence). Between the trimmed V and J ends, which lost 4 bases and 8 bases, there was a span of 15 bases. This CDR3 has 14 residues.

CDR3 residues: CSVLGDETGGGYTF. The CDR3 bases are TGCAGCGTCCTAGGGGACGAGACAGGGGGCGGCTACACCTTC. J is TRBJ1-2 and V is TRBV29-1; 10 bases map to TRBD1. V was clipped by 6 bases and J by 8 bases; unmatched bases: 12. From germline, CDR1 is SQVTM and CDR2 ANQGSEA. This CDR3 has 14 amino acids.

The chain carries TRBV5-1 and TRBJ1-2; D possibly corresponds to TRBD1 (6 bases). Trimming removed 4 bases from V and 8 bases from J, with 18 bases in between. The CDR3 is made up of 14 amino acids. The germline CDR1 and CDR2 sequences are SGHRS and YFSETQ. The CDR3 coding sequence is TGCGCCAGCAGCCCCGGCGGGGGCTCTAACGGCTACACCTTC. Translation: CASSPGGGSNGYTF.

The rearrangement joins TRBV5-1 to TRBJ2-1; 16 nucleotides align to TRBD2. In germline, CDR1 is SGHRS, CDR2 YFSETQ. The length of the CDR3 is 18 residues. Trimming cost V 3 bases and J 3 bases; bases outside gene matches: 6. The CDR3: CASSSGTSGRAFYNEQFF. DNA of the CDR3: TGCGCCAGCAGCTCCGGGACTAGCGGGAGGGCCTTCTACAATGAGCAGTTCTTC.

The J gene is TRBJ1-4, the V gene TRBV18; no definite D call. Trimming removed 3 bases from V and 5 bases from J, with 13 bases in between. The V gene's germline CDR1 is KGHSH and CDR2 LQKENI. This CDR3 contains 15 residues. The CDR3 is CASSPSNVVNEKLFF. CDR3 nucleotide sequence: TGTGCCAGCTCACCCTCTAATGTCGTAAATGAAAAACTGTTTTTT.

V usage is TRBV15 and J usage is TRBJ1-2, with no clear D. The CDR3 totals 14 residues. V was cut by 0 bases and J by 8 bases, with 13 bases left in between. Germline V lookup: CDR1 LNHNV, CDR2 YYDKDF (reference sequence). CDR3 sequence: CATSRDLEPRGYTF. The CDR3 region has the DNA TGTGCCACCAGCAGAGATCTGGAGCCGCGGGGCTACACCTTC.

The rearrangement uses TRBV30 and TRBJ2-2; D uncertain. The V end was cut by 1 base, the J end by 6 bases, with 9 bases between. CDR1 and CDR2 (germline): GTSNPN, SVGIG (reference sequence). CDR3 size: 13 residues. The CDR3, as DNA: TGTGCCTGGAGTGCTCAGTTGCCCGGGGAGCTGTTTTTT. This sequence encodes CAWSAQLPGELFF.